What follows is one T cell receptor beta chain and its context. Its specificity is unknown. The data stem from a study of T cells after yellow fever vaccination. General study points: A small share of clonotypes appeared in both CD4 and CD8 compartments. Clones that expanded after primary vaccination mostly reappeared after the booster (96% CD4, approximately 87% CD8).

5'RACE template switching produced TCR cDNA carrying a universal primer site and UMIs. A single record per CDR3 protein comes from TCRdb applying MiXCR to the 5' RACE reads. The sample includes about 320,000 distinct CDR3 sequences, 3.5% to 4.5% of them seen just once. The CDR3 extends over 13 amino acids. V lost 2 bases and J 9 bases, leaving 15 bases between the germline ends. Germline V lookup: CDR1 DFQATT, CDR2 SNEGSKA (reference sequence). The sequence derives from a man aged 18 to 30 who received the YFV17D yellow fever vaccine. V and J are TRBV20-1 and TRBJ2-3; D is uncertain. The sequences come from PBMCs, collected 15 days after the yellow fever booster vaccination. The CDR3 DNA reads as TGCAGTGCTAGAAGGGATATGCCCATCACGCAGTATTTT. This translates into CSARRDMPITQYF.